This TCR beta chain was observed in a study of blood T cell repertoires in COVID-19. Overall study context: From the United States, Italy and Spain came samples of acute and convalescent COVID-19. The cDNA or gDNA used as material had been derived from T cells, B-cell-depleted T cells, or PBMCs.

CDR1 and CDR2 (germline): KGHSH, LQKENI. V was shortened by 3 bases and J by 7 bases, with 10 bases between the two germline ends. CDR3 length: 13 residues. This clone was recorded many times. Clones were sequenced by immunoSEQ multiplex PCR, and TCRdb holds only the in-frame ones, with some missing. Among approximately 100,000 clones listed, 69% were seen once. Sequencing was carried out using peripheral blood. The rearrangement joins TRBV18 to TRBJ1-5, with D uncertain. This receptor was obtained from an older man with acute or convalescent COVID-19. This chain's CDR3 is CASSPVPRQPQHF. The CDR3 DNA is TGTGCCAGCTCACCGGTGCCTAGGCAGCCCCAGCATTTT. The full variable domain, its missing parts supplied by reference TRBV18 and TRBJ1-5, is NAGVMQNPRHLVRRRGQEARLRCSPMKGHSHVYWYRQLPEEGLKFMVYLQKENIIDESGMPKERFSAEFPKEGPSILRIQQVVRGDSAAYFCASSPVPRQPQHFGDGTRLSIL.